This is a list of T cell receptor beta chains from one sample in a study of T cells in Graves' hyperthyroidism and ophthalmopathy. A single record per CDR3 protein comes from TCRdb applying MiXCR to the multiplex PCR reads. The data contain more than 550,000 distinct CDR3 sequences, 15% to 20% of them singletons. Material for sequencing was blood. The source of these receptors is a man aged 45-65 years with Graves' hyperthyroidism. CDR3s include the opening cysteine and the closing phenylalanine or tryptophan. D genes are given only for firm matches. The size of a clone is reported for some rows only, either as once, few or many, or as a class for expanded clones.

CDR3nt: TGTGCCAGCAGTGAAGGGGTAGCGGGAGATACGCAGTATTTT
CDR3aa: CASSEGVAGDTQYF
abundance: -
v_gene: TRBV6-1
j_gene: TRBJ2-3
d_gene: TRBD2

CDR3nt: TGCGCCAGCAGCTTGAACGGGAACGAGGCCAACGTCCTGACTTTC
CDR3aa: CASSLNGNEANVLTF
abundance: -
v_gene: TRBV5-1
j_gene: TRBJ2-6
d_gene: -

CDR3nt: TGTGCCAGCAGCTTCGGGGCGTACACAGATACGCAGTATTTT
CDR3aa: CASSFGAYTDTQYF
abundance: many
v_gene: TRBV11-3
j_gene: TRBJ2-3
d_gene: -

CDR3nt: TGCGCCAGCAGCCACAACCGGGACAGTCAACTCTATGGCTACACCTTC
CDR3aa: CASSHNRDSQLYGYTF
abundance: few
v_gene: TRBV4-1
j_gene: TRBJ1-2
d_gene: TRBD1

CDR3nt: TGTGCCAGCGAGGGGGAAGGCAATCAGCCCCAGCATTTT
CDR3aa: CASEGEGNQPQHF
abundance: -
v_gene: TRBV18
j_gene: TRBJ1-5
d_gene: -

CDR3nt: TGTGCCAGCAGTTACTCATCGGCAGGGGGGTCCTACGAGCAGTACTTC
CDR3aa: CASSYSSAGGSYEQYF
abundance: many
v_gene: TRBV6-5
j_gene: TRBJ2-7
d_gene: -

CDR3nt: TGCAGTGCTAGCTCGGCAACAGATAATTCACCCCTCCACTTT
CDR3aa: CSASSATDNSPLHF
abundance: -
v_gene: TRBV20-1
j_gene: TRBJ1-6
d_gene: -

CDR3nt: TGTGCCAGCAGCCCTACGATGGGGCCCAGCACTGAAGCTTTCTTT
CDR3aa: CASSPTMGPSTEAFF
abundance: many
v_gene: TRBV11-2
j_gene: TRBJ1-1
d_gene: -

CDR3nt: TGTGCCAGCAGCCCATTAGCGGGGTCGAGCACAGATACGCAGTATTTT
CDR3aa: CASSPLAGSSTDTQYF
abundance: many
v_gene: TRBV11-2
j_gene: TRBJ2-3
d_gene: TRBD2

CDR3nt: TGCGCCAGCAGCTTGGAGGGGGCGCCCAACGAGCAGTACTTC
CDR3aa: CASSLEGAPNEQYF
abundance: few
v_gene: TRBV5-1
j_gene: TRBJ2-7
d_gene: TRBD1

CDR3nt: TGTGCCAGCAGCAGTCGGACTTATCCTATTTCTGGGGCCAACGTCCTGACTTTC
CDR3aa: CASSSRTYPISGANVLTF
abundance: -
v_gene: TRBV7-2
j_gene: TRBJ2-6
d_gene: -

CDR3nt: TGTGCCAGCAGCTTGGGGCTGAGGACAGGGGGGGAGACCCAGTACTTC
CDR3aa: CASSLGLRTGGETQYF
abundance: many
v_gene: TRBV11-3
j_gene: TRBJ2-5
d_gene: TRBD1

CDR3nt: TGTGCCAGCAGTTCCATCTCGGGGAGAGGCTACAATGAGCAGTTCTTC
CDR3aa: CASSSISGRGYNEQFF
abundance: many
v_gene: TRBV28
j_gene: TRBJ2-1
d_gene: -

CDR3nt: TGTGCCACCAGCAGAGATATAGGGGCTGAGGAGCAGTACTTC
CDR3aa: CATSRDIGAEEQYF
abundance: many
v_gene: TRBV15
j_gene: TRBJ2-7
d_gene: -

CDR3nt: TGTGCCAGCAGTAGGACATTGGAGGAGACCCAGTACTTC
CDR3aa: CASSRTLEETQYF
abundance: few
v_gene: TRBV7-3
j_gene: TRBJ2-5
d_gene: -

CDR3nt: TGTGCCAGCAGCTTAAAGGGCGGGAGTATGTCCTACGAGCAGTACTTC
CDR3aa: CASSLKGGSMSYEQYF
abundance: many
v_gene: TRBV7-2
j_gene: TRBJ2-7
d_gene: TRBD2

CDR3nt: TGTGCCAGCAGTTACGGAGAAACCGGGGAGCTGTTTTTT
CDR3aa: CASSYGETGELFF
abundance: many
v_gene: TRBV28
j_gene: TRBJ2-2
d_gene: -

CDR3nt: TGTGCCAGCAGCTTAACCTTGAGCGGGAACCTCTACGAGCAGTACTTC
CDR3aa: CASSLTLSGNLYEQYF
abundance: -
v_gene: TRBV7-8
j_gene: TRBJ2-7
d_gene: TRBD2

CDR3nt: TGTGCCAGCAGCGTAGTGGACAGTAACTATGGCTACACCTTC
CDR3aa: CASSVVDSNYGYTF
abundance: many
v_gene: TRBV9
j_gene: TRBJ1-2
d_gene: -

CDR3nt: TGTGCCAGCAGCTTTGGTGGGACGGGAGCGTCCCTTGAGACCCAGTACTTC
CDR3aa: CASSFGGTGASLETQYF
abundance: -
v_gene: TRBV5-5
j_gene: TRBJ2-5
d_gene: -

CDR3nt: TGTGCCAGCAGTGAAGAGGCACAGGGTAATCAGCCCCAGCATTTT
CDR3aa: CASSEEAQGNQPQHF
abundance: few
v_gene: TRBV2
j_gene: TRBJ1-5
d_gene: -

CDR3nt: TGTGCCAGTAGCCTGGGAGAGTGGTCCTATGGCTACACCTTC
CDR3aa: CASSLGEWSYGYTF
abundance: -
v_gene: TRBV19
j_gene: TRBJ1-2
d_gene: -

CDR3nt: TGTGCCAGCAGTCCGCTAACAGGGGTCCGGAATCAGCCCCAGCATTTT
CDR3aa: CASSPLTGVRNQPQHF
abundance: many
v_gene: TRBV27
j_gene: TRBJ1-5
d_gene: TRBD1

CDR3nt: TGCAGTGCTAGGGCGAGGCGGGAGGGCAGCTCTGGGGCCAACGTCCTGACTTTC
CDR3aa: CSARARREGSSGANVLTF
abundance: few
v_gene: TRBV20-1
j_gene: TRBJ2-6
d_gene: TRBD2

CDR3nt: TGTGCCAGCAGCTTAGATTTCGGCAATGAGCAGTTCTTC
CDR3aa: CASSLDFGNEQFF
abundance: -
v_gene: TRBV11-3
j_gene: TRBJ2-1
d_gene: -

CDR3nt: TGCAGTGCTAATAAAGGCTTAGCGGGAGGCAGTAGTAATGAGCAGTTCTTC
CDR3aa: CSANKGLAGGSSNEQFF
abundance: few
v_gene: TRBV20-1
j_gene: TRBJ2-1
d_gene: TRBD2

CDR3nt: TGTGCCAGCAGCCAAGCGGAGGGAGTCAACTACGAGCAGTACTTC
CDR3aa: CASSQAEGVNYEQYF
abundance: -
v_gene: TRBV3-1
j_gene: TRBJ2-7
d_gene: -

CDR3nt: TGTGCCAGCAGCTTAGGAGGTAGCGGAGGAGACGAGCAGTACTTC
CDR3aa: CASSLGGSGGDEQYF
abundance: many
v_gene: TRBV7-2
j_gene: TRBJ2-7
d_gene: -

CDR3nt: TGCGCCAGCAGTGTAAGGAACACCGGGGAGCTGTTTTTT
CDR3aa: CASSVRNTGELFF
abundance: -
v_gene: TRBV6-9
j_gene: TRBJ2-2
d_gene: -

CDR3nt: TGCGCCAGCAGCCATGGACCCGGAGCGAACACTGAAGCTTTCTTT
CDR3aa: CASSHGPGANTEAFF
abundance: few
v_gene: TRBV4-1
j_gene: TRBJ1-1
d_gene: -

CDR3nt: TGTGCCACCAGTGACGAACAGGTCGGGCAGCCCCAGCATTTT
CDR3aa: CATSDEQVGQPQHF
abundance: many
v_gene: TRBV24-1
j_gene: TRBJ1-5
d_gene: -

CDR3nt: TGTGCCACCAGCAGAGATTTTGGGGGGCGGAAAGATACGCAGTATTTT
CDR3aa: CATSRDFGGRKDTQYF
abundance: few
v_gene: TRBV7-9
j_gene: TRBJ2-3
d_gene: -

CDR3nt: TGTGCCAGCAGCTTAACTAAGTGGTCGGATACGCAGTATTTT
CDR3aa: CASSLTKWSDTQYF
abundance: many
v_gene: TRBV7-3
j_gene: TRBJ2-3
d_gene: -

CDR3nt: TGTGCCAGCAGTGAAAGCGGGAGCGGGGAGCTGTTTTTT
CDR3aa: CASSESGSGELFF
abundance: -
v_gene: TRBV6-1
j_gene: TRBJ2-2
d_gene: TRBD2

CDR3nt: TGTGCCACCAACGAGGGACAGGGCACTGAAGCTTTCTTT
CDR3aa: CATNEGQGTEAFF
abundance: -
v_gene: TRBV24-1
j_gene: TRBJ1-1
d_gene: TRBD1

CDR3nt: TGTGCCAGCAGCTCTATGGGGTTAACCCAAGAGACCCAGTACTTC
CDR3aa: CASSSMGLTQETQYF
abundance: many
v_gene: TRBV6-1
j_gene: TRBJ2-5
d_gene: -

CDR3nt: TGCAGTGCAATCTCGGCTAGCGTTCCCTACGAGCAGTACTTC
CDR3aa: CSAISASVPYEQYF
abundance: many
v_gene: TRBV20-1
j_gene: TRBJ2-7
d_gene: -

CDR3nt: TGTGCCAGCAGCAACCTCGGGCTCCCGAGCTCTGGGGCCAACGTCCTGACTTTC
CDR3aa: CASSNLGLPSSGANVLTF
abundance: -
v_gene: TRBV28
j_gene: TRBJ2-6
d_gene: -

CDR3nt: TGTGCCAGCAGTACTCAGACAGGGGGATTGTACGAGCAGTACTTC
CDR3aa: CASSTQTGGLYEQYF
abundance: -
v_gene: TRBV28
j_gene: TRBJ2-7
d_gene: TRBD1

CDR3nt: TGTGCCAGCAGCGGTGCCCGGGACAACTCCTACGAGCAGTACTTC
CDR3aa: CASSGARDNSYEQYF
abundance: many
v_gene: TRBV11-2
j_gene: TRBJ2-7
d_gene: -

CDR3nt: TGTGCCAGCAGAGAACCGGGACAGGGGGCTTACAATGAGCAGTTCTTC
CDR3aa: CASREPGQGAYNEQFF
abundance: many
v_gene: TRBV28
j_gene: TRBJ2-1
d_gene: TRBD1

CDR3nt: TGTGCCAGCAGTTACTTGGTAGCGGGCCCATACGAGCAGTACTTC
CDR3aa: CASSYLVAGPYEQYF
abundance: few
v_gene: TRBV6-5
j_gene: TRBJ2-7
d_gene: TRBD2

CDR3nt: TGTGCCAGCATCGAATCGGGGACTGAAGCTTTCTTT
CDR3aa: CASIESGTEAFF
abundance: many
v_gene: TRBV28
j_gene: TRBJ1-1
d_gene: -

CDR3nt: TGCGCCAGCAGCCAAGATCCAGCGTTTCTGACAGATACGCAGTATTTT
CDR3aa: CASSQDPAFLTDTQYF
abundance: -
v_gene: TRBV4-3
j_gene: TRBJ2-3
d_gene: -

CDR3nt: TGTGCCAGCAGCGTAGACTTCGACAGGAAGTATGGCTACACCTTC
CDR3aa: CASSVDFDRKYGYTF
abundance: -
v_gene: TRBV9
j_gene: TRBJ1-2
d_gene: -